Each of the 6 T cell receptor beta chains below was sequenced from the same sample in a study of PD-L1 blockade in urothelial cancer. Libraries were prepared by immunoSEQ multiplex PCR; TCRdb keeps only in-frame clonotypes and omits some of them. The sample lists tens of thousands of clones; 80% to 85% were seen once. Time point described: pretreatment peripheral blood. Sequencing was performed on PBMCs, taken around atezolizumab (anti-PD-L1) treatment. Receptors originate from a woman aged 70 to 79 with urothelial cancer.

This chain links TRBV7-2 with TRBJ2-4, with a possible D match to TRBD2 (7 bases). The V and J ends lost 8 bases and 1 base respectively, with 15 bases between them. This CDR3 is built from 15 residues. CDR1 and CDR2 from the germline V gene are SGHTA and FQGNSA. CDR3 nucleotides: TGTGCCAGCGCGTTGGGGGGGGCGGCCAAAAACATTCAGTACTTC. The encoded protein is CASALGGAAKNIQYF.

The chain uses TRBV28 and TRBJ2-4; 10 positions match TRBD2. CDR3 length: 15 residues. The V gene end was trimmed by 5 bases and the J gene end by 8 bases; junction bases not matched to a gene: 9. The germline CDR1 and CDR2 sequences are MDHEN and SYDVKM. CDR3 in amino acids: CASSVNLAGVDIQYF. CDR3 DNA: TGTGCCAGCAGTGTGAACCTAGCGGGGGTCGACATTCAGTACTTC.

The chain is built from TRBV2 and TRBJ1-5; 7 positions match TRBD1. The J segment lost 0 bases and the V segment lost 5 bases, leaving 7 bases of the junction unmatched. CDR1 is SNHLY and CDR2 is FYNNEI in the germline V gene. The CDR3 runs to 16 residues. The CDR3: CASSITTGASNQPQHF. The CDR3, as DNA: TGTGCCAGCAGTATTACCACAGGGGCTAGCAATCAGCCCCAGCATTTT. The complete variable domain, with remaining parts taken from reference TRBV2 and TRBJ1-5, reads EPEVTQTPSHQVTQMGQEVILRCVPISNHLYFYWYRQILGQKVEFLVSFYNNEISEKSEIFDDQFSVERPDGSNFTLKIRSTKLEDSAMYFCASSITTGASNQPQHFGDGTRLSIL.

This chain connects TRBV4-3 to TRBJ2-3; 9 positions agree with TRBD2. The CDR3 contains 16 residues. Germline V lookup: CDR1 LGHNA, CDR2 YSLEER. Trimming at V came to 1 base and at J to 1 base, leaving 3 bases not matched to a gene. The DNA for the CDR3 is TGCGCCAGCAGCCAAGGGGAGCGGGGGGGCACAGATACGCAGTATTTT. Translating gives CASSQGERGGTDTQYF.

The chain links TRBV7-9 to TRBJ1-2; TRBD1 matches 8 bases. V gave up 4 bases and J gave up 5 bases; unmatched junction bases: 3. This CDR3 is built from 13 residues. Germline CDR1 is SEHNR and CDR2 is FQNEAQ (reference sequence). CDR3 DNA: TGTGCCAGCAGCTCGGACAGGGTGTATGGCTACACCTTC. Translating it yields CASSSDRVYGYTF. Full variable domain (outside the CDR3, taken from reference TRBV7-9 and TRBJ1-2): DTGVSQNPRHKITKRGQNVTFRCDPISEHNRLYWYRQTLGQGPEFLTYFQNEAQLEKSRLLSDRFSAERPKGSFSTLEIQRTEQGDSAMYLCASSSDRVYGYTFGSGTRLTVV.

This chain joins TRBV19 and TRBJ2-7; 13 nucleotides align to TRBD2. Germline V gene data show CDR1 as LNHDA and CDR2 as SQIVND (reference sequence). The CDR3 extends over 16 amino acids. After removal of 2 bases from V and 4 bases from J, the junction contained 5 bases not matched to a gene. In nucleotides, the CDR3 is TGTGCCAGTAGTATACGGACTAGCGGGAGAAGTTACGAGCAGTACTTC. This gives the protein CASSIRTSGRSYEQYF.